This T cell receptor beta chain was identified in a study of blood T cell repertoires in COVID-19. Looking at the study overall: Samples of COVID-19 (acute and convalescent) were obtained from the United States, Italy and Spain. PBMCs, B-cell-depleted T cells, or T cells were the source of the cDNA or gDNA that made up the material.

Source study methods: Amplification of reference gene primers was used by the study to estimate nucleated cell counts. The table came from immunoSEQ multiplex PCR; TCRdb's copy has only in-frame clones and leaves some out. From that table come the V and J calls and clone size; the DNA was used to work out D and trimming. The data show over 70,000 clones, with approximately 86% seen just once and roughly a sixth held by the top ten. Trimming took 2 bases from V and 4 from J; bases not matched to a gene: 2. The germline V gene encodes CDR1 SGHVS and CDR2 FNYEAQ. The CDR3 totals 15 residues. This sequence joins TRBV7-6 and TRBJ2-3; 11 positions match TRBD2. The origin of this receptor is a human donor in a cohort sampled during active COVID-19. Sequenced input: peripheral blood. The CDR3 is CASSLLAGGADTQYF. The CDR3 nucleotides read TGTGCCAGCAGCTTACTAGCGGGAGGCGCAGATACGCAGTATTTT. The complete variable domain, with remaining parts taken from reference TRBV7-6 and TRBJ2-3, reads GAGVSQSPRYKVTKRGQDVALRCDPISGHVSLYWYRQALGQGPEFLTYFNYEAQQDKSGLPNDRFSAERPEGSISTLTIQRTEQRDSAMYRCASSLLAGGADTQYFGPGTRLTVL.